Below are 25 T cell receptor beta chains sequenced from a single sample in a study of cytomegalovirus exposure and HLA in healthy donors. With 60 Vbeta and 13 Jbeta primers, the PCR was carried out. Here immunoSEQ multiplex PCR was the method, and the copy in TCRdb shows in-frame clones only, minus some. The sample carries over 150,000 clones, 75% to 90% recorded once. The sample consisted of PBMCs. The receptors come from a human donor in good health.

This sequence joins TRBV6-1 and TRBJ1-1, with D possibly being TRBD1 (5 bases). The CDR3 contains 13 residues. Germline V CDR1 and CDR2: MNHNS, SASEGT. Deletions cut 6 bases from V and 1 base from J, with 9 bases between. In DNA form, the CDR3 reads TGTGCCAGCAGGGACATCGCGAACACTGAAGCTTTCTTT. As protein: CASRDIANTEAFF.

This sequence joins TRBV7-2 and TRBJ2-5; 11 bases fit TRBD2. V lost 3 bases to trimming and J lost 9 bases; unmatched junction nucleotides: 6. The CDR3 is 14 amino acids. Germline CDR1 reads SGHTA; CDR2 reads FQGNSA. In DNA, the CDR3 is TGTGCCAGCAGCTTCACTAGCGGGGGCGGCCCCCAGTACTTC. Translated: CASSFTSGGGPQYF.

This clone was detected only a few times. The chain employs TRBV29-1 and TRBJ1-1, with 7 nucleotides matching TRBD1. The CDR3 loop spans 14 amino acids. Germline CDR1 is SQVTM and CDR2 is ANQGSEA. Trimming removed 8 bases from V and 3 bases from J; junction bases left unmatched: 12. The CDR3: CSLNRDSFDTEAFF. The CDR3 DNA is TGCAGCTTAAATCGGGACAGCTTCGACACTGAAGCTTTCTTT.

This sequence joins TRBV19 and TRBJ2-2; the D is unclear. Germline V gives CDR1 LNHDA, CDR2 SQIVND (reference sequence). The germline V and J ends were trimmed by 6 bases and 3 bases, with 11 bases remaining between them. CDR3 size: 14 residues. The CDR3 DNA sequence: TGTGCCAGTAGGGTGGAGAGCCACACCGGGGAGCTGTTTTTT. It encodes CASRVESHTGELFF.

The chain has TRBV6-5 and TRBJ2-7; 8 bases fit TRBD1. CDR1 and CDR2 from the germline V gene are MNHEY and SVGAGI. Germline trimming cut 6 bases from V and 4 bases from J; bases unmatched to any gene: 11. The length of the CDR3 is 15 residues. CDR3 protein: CASRYGAGGVYEQYF. CDR3 DNA: TGTGCCAGCAGATACGGGGCAGGGGGCGTTTACGAGCAGTACTTC.

V gene TRBV11-2 combines with J gene TRBJ2-3; 13 bases line up with TRBD2. This CDR3 is built from 16 residues. Germline CDR1 is SGHAT and CDR2 is FQNNGV. Unmatched junction bases numbered 5, after V lost 3 bases and J lost 5 bases. CDR3 DNA sequence: TGTGCCAGCAGCTTGGGGACTAGCGGGGCGGGAGATACGCAGTATTTT. Translating gives CASSLGTSGAGDTQYF.

V gene TRBV6-5 combines with J gene TRBJ2-5, with TRBD1 identical over 7 bases. V was pared by 6 bases and J by 3 bases, with 10 bases of the junction left unmatched. Germline values: CDR1 MNHEY, CDR2 SVGAGI. The CDR3 length is 15 residues. The CDR3 sequence: CASSHDRDEEETQYF. CDR3 DNA sequence: TGTGCCAGCAGCCACGACAGGGATGAGGAAGAGACCCAGTACTTC.

The V and J genes are TRBV2 and TRBJ2-7; perhaps TRBD2 as D (6 bases). V gave up 3 bases and J gave up 0 bases, with 18 bases separating them. The V gene's germline CDR1 is SNHLY and CDR2 FYNNEI. This CDR3 contains 17 residues. CDR3 sequence (DNA): TGTGCCAGCAGTGACGGGGGTAGCCGAACCCACTCCTACGAGCAGTACTTC. This gives the protein CASSDGGSRTHSYEQYF.

The rearrangement joins TRBV7-6 to TRBJ2-7, with 9 bases matching TRBD1. V dropped 1 base and J dropped 5; count of bases not matched to a gene: 6. Looked up from germline, CDR1 is SGHVS and CDR2 is FNYEAQ. The CDR3 length is 15 residues. The CDR3, as DNA: TGTGCCAGCAGCTTAGGACAGGGGGTTGTCGACGAGCAGTACTTC. Translating gives CASSLGQGVVDEQYF.

The chain uses TRBV11-2 and TRBJ2-4, with 12 bases lining up with TRBD2. After removal of 4 bases from V and 8 bases from J, the junction contained 6 bases not matched to a gene. CDR1 and CDR2 from the germline V gene are SGHAT and FQNNGV. This CDR3 spans 15 amino acids. The CDR3 nucleotides read TGTGCCAGCAGCTCGACTAGCGGGGGTTTGGACATTCAGTACTTC. This sequence encodes CASSSTSGGLDIQYF.

V gene TRBV15 combines with J gene TRBJ1-4; D is uncertain. From germline, CDR1 is LNHNV and CDR2 YYDKDF (reference sequence). Trimming shortened V by 2 bases and J by 8 bases, and 6 bases separated the two germline ends. CDR3 length: 12 residues. CDR3 amino acids: CATSRYSEKLFF. The CDR3 DNA reads as TGTGCCACCAGCAGATACTCAGAAAAACTGTTTTTT. The full variable domain, with the rest looked up from reference TRBV15 and TRBJ1-4, is DAMVIQNPRYQVTQFGKPVTLSCSQTLNHNVMYWYQQKSSQAPKLLFHYYDKDFNNEADTPDNFQSRRPNTSFCFLDIRSPGLGDTAMYLCATSRYSEKLFFGSGTQLSVL.

The chain carries TRBV9 and TRBJ1-2; 12 bases are a match to TRBD1. Germline CDR1 reads SGDLS; CDR2 reads YYNGEE. The V and J ends lost 9 bases and 2 bases, in that order; junction bases with no gene match: 11. The CDR3 is made up of 16 amino acids. The CDR3 DNA is TGTGCCATCCCGCGGGACAGGGGGCGATCGAACTATGGCTACACCTTC. It encodes CAIPRDRGRSNYGYTF.

The chain uses TRBV7-2 and TRBJ2-5, with no clear D. Trimming removed 5 bases from V and 6 bases from J, with 7 bases in between. Germline lookup yields CDR1 SGHTA and CDR2 FQGNSA. The CDR3 is made up of 11 amino acids. CDR3 in amino acids: CASSNTKTQYF. CDR3 sequence (DNA): TGTGCCAGCAGCAACACTAAGACCCAGTACTTC.

The V call is TRBV19, the J call TRBJ2-7; D unresolved. Germline loops: CDR1 LNHDA, CDR2 SQIVND (reference sequence). The CDR3 totals 16 residues. With 3 bases removed from V and 0 bases from J, the gap between germline ends came to 15 bases. The CDR3 DNA is TGTGCCAGTAGTATTGCATTGACTGGCTACTCCTACGAGCAGTACTTC. It specifies CASSIALTGYSYEQYF.

V is TRBV25-1 and J is TRBJ2-7; 8 nucleotides match TRBD2. V shed 2 bases and J 2 bases; nucleotides not matched to a gene: 5. The CDR3 runs to 15 residues. Germline CDR1 is MGHDK and CDR2 is SYGVNS. The CDR3 nucleotides are TGTGCCAGCAGTGAAGGGACTAGAATCCCCTACGAGCAGTACTTC. Its protein is CASSEGTRIPYEQYF.

V is TRBV5-1 and J is TRBJ2-3, with D perhaps matching TRBD1 (6 bases). Looked up from germline, CDR1 is SGHRS and CDR2 is YFSETQ. The CDR3 consists of 14 residues. Trimming shortened V by 2 bases and J by 4 bases, and 11 bases separated the two germline ends. In nucleotides, the CDR3 is TGCGCCAGCAGCTTACAGGGCTTTGCAGATACGCAGTATTTT. Its protein product is CASSLQGFADTQYF.

The rearrangement uses TRBV5-6 and TRBJ2-5; D is perhaps TRBD2 (6 bases). Germline loops: CDR1 SGHDT, CDR2 YYEEEE. Trimming left V 4 bases short and J 3 bases short, with 16 bases between. The CDR3 is 15 residues long. DNA for the CDR3: TGTGCCAGCAGCCCACCGGGACTGTTAGAAGAGACCCAGTACTTC. Translated: CASSPPGLLEETQYF.

The V call is TRBV5-4, the J call TRBJ1-6; D perhaps matches TRBD1 (6 bases). Germline CDR1 and CDR2: SGHNT and YYREEE (reference sequence). V lost 2 bases to trimming and J lost 6 bases, with 9 bases between them. CDR3 length equals 14 residues. In DNA form, the CDR3 reads TGTGCCAGCAGCTTAGCAGGGGTTAATTCACCCCTCCACTTT. Translation: CASSLAGVNSPLHF.

This clone has only one observation. The gene calls are TRBV6-5 and TRBJ2-1; 8 bases align to TRBD2. V lost 4 bases and J lost 5; bases outside the gene matches: 7. Germline CDR1 reads MNHEY; CDR2 reads SVGAGI. The CDR3 extends over 15 amino acids. The CDR3 spells CASSSRGGGNNEQFF. The CDR3 region has the DNA TGTGCCAGCAGTTCCCGGGGGGGCGGCAACAATGAGCAGTTCTTC.

The chain joins TRBV9 to TRBJ1-5, with 7 bases lining up with TRBD1. Trimming cost V 3 bases and J 2 bases; bases outside gene matches: 5. Germline values: CDR1 SGDLS, CDR2 YYNGEE. The CDR3 totals 15 residues. The DNA for the CDR3 is TGTGCCAGCAGCGCTGACGGGACAGGCAATCAGCCCCAGCATTTT. As protein: CASSADGTGNQPQHF.

CDR3 coding DNA: TGTGCCAGCAGGATGACAGTCCCGGGCTCACCCCTCCACTTT. It codes for CASRMTVPGSPLHF. This chain connects TRBV6-5 to TRBJ1-6; possibly TRBD1 for D (5 bases). V dropped 6 bases and J dropped 10 bases, with 16 bases sitting between them. The CDR3 is 14 residues long. Germline CDR1 and CDR2: MNHEY and SVGAGI.

This chain connects TRBV11-1 to TRBJ2-7, with D uncertain. CDR1 is SGHAT, CDR2 FQDESV, per germline (reference sequence). CDR3 length: 15 residues. Trimming left V 2 bases short and J 0 bases short, with 11 bases between. Here the CDR3 DNA reads TGTGCCAGCAGCTTAAATGTTCCCTTCTCCTACGAGCAGTACTTC. Amino acid sequence: CASSLNVPFSYEQYF.

This chain links TRBV10-3 with TRBJ1-3; D may be TRBD1 (5 bases). The V end lost 4 bases, the J end lost 4 bases, and 14 bases lay between the germline ends. There are 15 residues in the CDR3. The V gene's germline CDR1 is ENHRY and CDR2 SYGVKD. The DNA for the CDR3 is TGTGCCATCAGTGCGCCCGGCGGGGGAGGAAACACCATATATTTT. Its protein product is CAISAPGGGGNTIYF.

The V call is TRBV29-1, the J call TRBJ1-2, with D unresolved. Per germline, CDR1 SQVTM and CDR2 ANQGSEA. Trimming cost V 1 base and J 5 bases, with 5 bases left between them. This CDR3 comprises 11 residues. The CDR3 protein is CSVEGEYGYTF. CDR3 nucleotides: TGCAGCGTTGAAGGGGAGTATGGCTACACCTTC. The full variable domain, in which reference TRBV29-1 and TRBJ1-2 provide the parts outside the CDR3, is SAVISQKPSRDICQRGTSLTIQCQVDSQVTMMFWYRQQPGQSLTLIATANQGSEATYESGFVIDKFPISRPNLTFSTLTVSNMSPEDSSIYLCSVEGEYGYTFGSGTRLTVV.

This chain connects TRBV20-1 to TRBJ1-1; possible D gene TRBD1, 5 bases. The CDR3 is 11 residues long. Germline V gene lookup returns CDR1 DFQATT and CDR2 SNEGSKA (reference sequence). The V end was cut by 3 bases, the J end by 11 bases, with 13 bases between. The DNA of the CDR3 is TGCAGTGCTAGGAGACAGCGACTGGCTTTCTTT. This encodes CSARRQRLAFF.